The rows below give T cell receptor beta chains drawn from one sample of a study of T cells in Graves' hyperthyroidism and ophthalmopathy. TCRdb ran MiXCR on the multiplex PCR reads and lists one entry per CDR3 protein. Seen here are 500,000 to 700,000 distinct CDR3 sequences, over 15% observed once, and the top ten hold more than 15%. The sequenced sample consisted of blood. The receptors derive from a woman aged 18 to 35 with Graves' hyperthyroidism. Both conserved end residues are part of each CDR3. The D gene is left open where the match is weak. Size is stated for part of the rows, as once, few or many counts, or as a class when the clone is expanded.

v_call	clone_size	cdr3_length	j_call	d_call	cdr3_aa	cdr3_nt
TRBV12-3/TRBV12-4	NA	19	TRBJ1-5	NA	CASSLAGKNRVKSNQPQHF	TGTGCCAGCAGTTTAGCGGGCAAGAACAGGGTAAAGAGCAATCAGCCCCAGCATTTT
TRBV5-5	few	16	TRBJ1-1	TRBD1	CASSLSGGPRNTEAFF	TGTGCCAGCAGCTTGTCAGGGGGTCCCAGGAACACTGAAGCTTTCTTT
TRBV6-2/TRBV6-3	NA	13	TRBJ2-3	NA	CASSSDPSGTQYF	TGTGCCAGCAGTTCAGATCCGAGCGGTACGCAGTATTTT
TRBV28	once	14	TRBJ2-1	NA	CASSFGGGVNEQFF	TGTGCCAGCAGTTTTGGAGGGGGAGTCAATGAGCAGTTCTTC
TRBV14	NA	13	TRBJ2-7	NA	CASSQDLGAEQYF	TGTGCCAGCAGCCAAGATCTTGGGGCCGAGCAGTACTTC
TRBV2	many	16	TRBJ2-1	TRBD1	CASSEFRDTGGNEQFF	TGTGCCAGCAGCGAATTCCGGGACACAGGGGGCAATGAGCAGTTCTTC
TRBV5-6	once	17	TRBJ1-4	TRBD1	CASSRGQGLATNEKLFF	TGTGCCAGCAGCCGGGGACAGGGGTTAGCAACTAATGAAAAACTGTTTTTT
TRBV6-1	many	17	TRBJ2-7	NA	CASSPTVSSAGSYEQYF	TGTGCCAGCAGCCCTACCGTCTCTAGCGCAGGCTCCTACGAGCAGTACTTC
TRBV6-1	many	14	TRBJ1-2	TRBD1	CASSEGQERYGYTF	TGTGCCAGCAGTGAGGGACAGGAGCGCTATGGCTACACCTTC
TRBV19	NA	16	TRBJ2-1	NA	CASSIDLANPGHEQFF	TGTGCCAGTAGTATAGATCTTGCTAATCCCGGGCATGAGCAGTTCTTC
TRBV7-6	many	15	TRBJ2-7	TRBD1	CASSQNGQGLGEQYF	TGTGCCAGCAGCCAGAACGGACAGGGCTTGGGCGAGCAGTACTTC
TRBV5-1	NA	15	TRBJ2-5	TRBD1	CASSLGTGRRETQYF	TGCGCCAGCAGCTTAGGGACAGGGAGAAGAGAAACCCAGTACTTC
TRBV18	many	14	TRBJ1-2	NA	CASSPGPRLGGYTF	TGTGCCAGCTCACCGGGCCCCCGGTTGGGTGGCTACACCTTC
TRBV7-2	many	16	TRBJ2-2	NA	CASSFPGQGRTGELFF	TGTGCCAGCAGCTTCCCGGGGCAGGGCCGCACCGGGGAGCTGTTTTTT
TRBV20-1	many	17	TRBJ1-1	TRBD1	CSAEAGTGTSVDTEAFF	TGCAGTGCCGAGGCCGGGACAGGGACATCGGTGGACACTGAAGCTTTCTTT
TRBV4-2	NA	17	TRBJ2-5	TRBD2	CASSPEGASGSRETQYF	TGTGCCAGCAGCCCAGAGGGGGCTAGCGGGAGCCGAGAGACCCAGTACTTC
TRBV15	few	16	TRBJ1-3	TRBD1	CATSAGDRGSGNTIYF	TGTGCCACCAGCGCGGGGGACAGGGGCTCTGGAAACACCATATATTTT
TRBV30	few	15	TRBJ2-7	TRBD1	CAWSIAGTVSYEQYF	TGTGCCTGGAGCATCGCCGGGACAGTATCCTACGAGCAGTACTTC
TRBV19	few	17	TRBJ2-1	TRBD1	CASSMVQGAPWDNEQFF	TGTGCCAGTAGTATGGTCCAGGGGGCCCCGTGGGACAATGAGCAGTTCTTC
TRBV5-1	many	20	TRBJ2-3	TRBD2	CASSPELGLAGGPSTDTQYF	TGCGCCAGCAGCCCCGAGCTGGGGCTAGCGGGAGGGCCGAGCACAGATACGCAGTATTTT
TRBV6-2/TRBV6-3	many	13	TRBJ1-5	NA	CASSSITQGPQHF	TGTGCCAGCAGTTCCATCACCCAGGGACCCCAGCATTTT
TRBV5-1	NA	15	TRBJ2-2	NA	CASSLGVGSAGELFF	TGCGCCAGCAGCTTGGGGGTCGGGTCGGCCGGGGAGCTGTTTTTT
TRBV10-3	many	16	TRBJ1-2	NA	CAISDIRGDADYGYTF	TGTGCCATCAGTGACATAAGGGGGGATGCAGACTATGGCTACACCTTC
TRBV9	few	16	TRBJ2-7	NA	CASSVGGSGTGYEQYF	TGTGCCAGCAGCGTAGGAGGTTCAGGAACAGGATACGAGCAGTACTTC
TRBV10-3	few	12	TRBJ1-3	NA	CAITSPGNTIYF	TGTGCCATCACTAGCCCTGGAAACACCATATATTTT
TRBV6-5	NA	16	TRBJ1-2	NA	CASSYSRVAGSYGYTF	TGTGCCAGCAGTTACTCGAGGGTGGCAGGGTCCTATGGCTACACCTTC
TRBV20-1	many	14	TRBJ2-5	TRBD1	CSARDQGAVETQYF	TGCAGTGCTAGAGATCAGGGGGCCGTAGAGACCCAGTACTTC
TRBV4-1	many	14	TRBJ2-3	NA	CASSQDPRTDTQYF	TGCGCCAGCAGCCAAGACCCACGCACAGATACGCAGTATTTT
TRBV29-1	few	13	TRBJ2-2	NA	CSVGWRKTGELFF	TGCAGCGTGGGGTGGCGGAAAACCGGGGAGCTGTTTTTT
TRBV3-1	many	16	TRBJ2-3	NA	CASSQGESRLTDTQYF	TGTGCCAGCAGCCAAGGGGAATCCAGACTCACAGATACGCAGTATTTT
TRBV5-6	NA	16	TRBJ2-1	TRBD2	CASSFPGLASRDEQFF	TGTGCCAGCAGCTTCCCGGGACTAGCCAGTCGCGATGAGCAGTTCTTC
TRBV28	many	14	TRBJ2-1	NA	CASSFRSGKNEQFF	TGTGCCAGCAGTTTTAGGTCTGGGAAGAATGAGCAGTTCTTC
TRBV4-3	NA	14	TRBJ1-3	NA	CASSQETGGNTIYF	TGCGCCAGCAGCCAAGAGACTGGTGGAAACACCATATATTTT
TRBV5-1	NA	17	TRBJ2-7	TRBD1	CDSSLGAGQGRSYEQYF	TGCGACAGCAGCTTGGGGGCCGGACAGGGTAGGTCCTACGAGCAGTACTTC
TRBV5-6	NA	13	TRBJ2-5	NA	CASSSWIPETQYF	TGTGCCAGCAGCAGTTGGATTCCAGAGACCCAGTACTTC
TRBV30	few	14	TRBJ2-7	NA	CASSRGPATYEQYF	TGTGCCTCCTCAAGGGGACCAGCTACCTACGAGCAGTACTTC
TRBV6-1	many	13	TRBJ1-1	NA	CASSLQGIAEAFF	TGTGCCAGCAGTCTACAGGGTATAGCTGAAGCTTTCTTT
TRBV7-9	few	15	TRBJ1-6	NA	CASSLNEAGHSPLHF	TGTGCCAGCAGCTTAAATGAAGCAGGGCATTCACCCCTCCACTTT
TRBV19	NA	16	TRBJ2-4	NA	CASSMGIGVAKNIQYF	TGTGCCAGTAGTATGGGGATTGGGGTAGCCAAAAACATTCAGTACTTC
TRBV7-9	few	14	TRBJ2-5	NA	CASRRIGEIETQYF	TGTGCCAGCAGGCGGATAGGGGAGATAGAGACCCAGTACTTC
TRBV5-1	NA	13	TRBJ2-1	TRBD1	CASSLGTDYEQFF	TGTGCCAGCAGCTTGGGGACAGATTACGAGCAGTTCTTC
TRBV12-3/TRBV12-4	few	14	TRBJ1-6	NA	CASSLGRENSPLHF	TGTGCCAGCAGTTTAGGCCGTGAGAATTCACCCCTCCACTTT
TRBV3-2	few	17	TRBJ2-1	NA	CASSHPRSGEFHNEQFF	TGTGCCAGCAGCCACCCACGGAGCGGGGAGTTCCACAATGAGCAGTTCTTC
TRBV29-1	few	14	TRBJ2-1	TRBD2	CSVRGTSATLEQFF	TGCAGCGTCCGCGGGACTAGCGCCACTCTTGAGCAGTTCTTC
TRBV20-1	few	14	TRBJ2-4	NA	CSAKTTEAKNIQYF	TGCAGTGCTAAAACGACAGAAGCCAAAAACATTCAGTACTTC
TRBV6-1	few	13	TRBJ2-7	TRBD1	CASIWDRAYEQYF	TGTGCCAGCATCTGGGACAGGGCCTACGAGCAGTACTTC
TRBV28	NA	12	TRBJ2-4	NA	CASAETKNIQYF	TGTGCCAGCGCGGAGACCAAAAACATTCAGTACTTC
TRBV7-9	NA	13	TRBJ2-3	NA	CASSTRVADTQYF	TGTGCCAGCAGCACGAGAGTAGCAGATACGCAGTATTTT
TRBV29-1	few	13	TRBJ2-1	TRBD2	CSAGGSVRNEQFF	TGCAGCGCGGGGGGGAGCGTGCGAAATGAGCAGTTCTTC
TRBV7-9	few	15	TRBJ2-7	NA	CASSLVTGRPSEQYF	TGTGCCAGCAGCTTAGTTACAGGGAGACCTTCCGAGCAGTACTTC
TRBV20-1	NA	17	TRBJ2-7	TRBD2	CSASPFITSGPNYEQYF	TGCAGTGCTAGCCCCTTTATTACTAGCGGGCCGAACTACGAGCAGTACTTC
TRBV27	NA	14	TRBJ1-6	TRBD1	CASSFGDRGSPLHF	TGTGCCAGCAGTTTCGGGGACAGGGGTTCACCCCTCCACTTT
TRBV30	few	15	TRBJ1-3	NA	CAWDTGTISGNTIYF	TGTGCCTGGGACACCGGGACAATTTCTGGAAACACCATATATTTT
TRBV7-8	few	17	TRBJ1-3	NA	CASSLGWTSPRGNTIYF	TGTGCCAGCAGCTTAGGTTGGACATCGCCTCGAGGAAACACCATATATTTT
TRBV3-1	many	14	TRBJ1-1	NA	CASSQVQANTEAFF	TGTGCCAGCAGCCAAGTACAGGCCAACACTGAAGCTTTCTTT
TRBV30	NA	14	TRBJ2-1	TRBD2	CAWRPSGLPMSGFF	TGTGCCTGGAGACCCTCGGGACTACCAATGAGCGGGTTCTTC
TRBV29-1	few	14	TRBJ2-1	NA	CSVGGLFSYNEQFF	TGCAGCGTGGGGGGGCTCTTTTCCTACAATGAGCAGTTCTTC
TRBV27	many	14	TRBJ2-1	TRBD1	CASRRGQVNNEQFF	TGTGCCAGCAGGAGGGGACAGGTCAACAATGAGCAGTTCTTC
TRBV30	many	15	TRBJ1-1	TRBD1	CAWSVQGARRTEAFF	TGTGCCTGGAGTGTACAGGGGGCTAGGAGGACTGAAGCTTTCTTT